A selection of T cell receptor beta chains follows, all from one sample in a study of blood T cell repertoires in COVID-19. Only in-frame clones appear in the TCRdb table, and some are missing; sequencing was by immunoSEQ multiplex PCR. The table shows about 280,000 clones, with roughly 80% occurring only once. The specimen was PBMCs or T cells enriched from blood (not recorded which). The receptor source for this set is a man in his forties or fifties who had been exposed to COVID-19. Each CDR3 is given with its conserved first and last residue. A D gene is named only where the DNA matches it firmly. Clone size appears in some rows only: once, few, many, or a class for an expanded clone.

size	D	J	V	CDR3	DNA
NA	TRBD1	TRBJ2-3	TRBV18	CASSPPSGQENTDTQYF	TGTGCCAGCTCACCACCTTCCGGACAGGAAAACACAGATACGCAGTATTTT
NA	TRBD1	TRBJ2-6	TRBV19	CASSFGTGSYSGANVLTF	TGTGCCAGTAGTTTCGGGACAGGTTCCTACTCTGGGGCCAACGTCCTGACTTTC
NA	TRBD2	TRBJ2-1	TRBV9	CASSSRDYLYNEQFF	TGTGCCAGCAGCTCCCGGGACTACTTATACAATGAGCAGTTCTTC
NA	TRBD2	TRBJ2-3	TRBV24-1	CATSDSWTSGWKNTQYF	TGTGCCACCAGTGATTCTTGGACTAGCGGGTGGAAAAATACGCAGTATTTT
NA	TRBD2	TRBJ2-1	TRBV30	CAWTRRERHYNEQFF	TGTGCCTGGACGCGGCGGGAGCGCCATTACAATGAGCAGTTCTTC
NA	NA	TRBJ2-1	TRBV29-1	CSAEDTGKRGNEQFF	TGCAGCGCCGAAGATACAGGGAAACGGGGCAATGAGCAGTTCTTC
NA	TRBD1	TRBJ2-7	TRBV5-1	CASSLSATGGGRAYEQYF	TGCGCCAGCAGCTTGAGTGCGACAGGGGGCGGCCGGGCTTACGAGCAGTACTTC
few	NA	TRBJ1-2	TRBV3-1/TRBV3-2	CASSQGGWYGYTF	TGTGCCAGCAGCCAAGGGGGCTGGTATGGCTACACCTTC
NA	TRBD1	TRBJ1-2	TRBV29-1	CSAVTGTDYGYTF	TGCAGCGCCGTTACCGGGACAGATTATGGCTACACCTTC
few	NA	TRBJ1-1	TRBV3-1/TRBV3-2	CASSPSNTEAFF	TGTGCCAGCAGCCCGAGTAACACTGAAGCTTTCTTT
NA	NA	TRBJ1-1	TRBV27	CASRVPAAGRAFF	TGTGCCAGCAGAGTTCCTGCGGCGGGACGAGCTTTCTTT
NA	NA	TRBJ1-6	TRBV5-1	CASKTAVDNSPLHF	TGCGCCAGCAAGACAGCTGTAGATAATTCACCCCTCCACTTT
once	TRBD1	TRBJ2-7	TRBV18	CASSPGTGAYEQYF	TGTGCCAGCTCACCAGGGACAGGGGCCTACGAGCAGTACTTC
few	TRBD2	TRBJ2-1	TRBV18	CASSPSLAGGDNEQFF	TGTGCCAGCTCACCAAGCCTAGCGGGAGGGGACAATGAGCAGTTCTTC
NA	NA	TRBJ1-1	TRBV12-3/TRBV12-4	CASSLLRATEAFF	TGTGCCAGCAGTTTGCTGCGCGCAACTGAAGCTTTCTTT
NA	TRBD1	TRBJ1-2	TRBV30	CAWSRDRGNYGYTF	TGTGCCTGGAGTCGGGACAGGGGAAACTATGGCTACACCTTC
NA	NA	TRBJ1-5	TRBV2	CASIERGGAQPQHF	TGTGCCAGCATCGAACGGGGGGGAGCTCAGCCCCAGCATTTT
NA	TRBD2	TRBJ2-3	TRBV9	CASSVDPGTTTDTQYF	TGTGCCAGCAGCGTAGATCCTGGGACTACAACAGATACGCAGTATTTT
NA	NA	TRBJ2-3	TRBV16	CASSHTQGSSDTQYF	TGTGCCAGCAGCCATACACAGGGATCTTCGGATACGCAGTATTTT
NA	NA	TRBJ2-1	TRBV30	CAWSVHSSNEQFF	TGTGCCTGGAGTGTACATAGCTCCAATGAGCAGTTCTTC